The 30 T cell receptor beta chains given below trace back to one sample, sequenced in a study of T cell responses to AZD1222 COVID-19 vaccine. Here immunoSEQ multiplex PCR was the method, and the copy in TCRdb shows in-frame clones only, minus some. The sample yields over 100,000 clones, about 91% seen once. The sequences come from peripheral blood, collected on day 0 of AZD1222 vaccination. Receptors originate from an adult in good health.

The gene calls are TRBV6-5 and TRBJ2-3; D is unresolved. CDR3 length: 15 residues. Trimming shortened V by 0 bases and J by 6 bases, and 13 bases separated the two germline ends. Per germline, CDR1 MNHEY and CDR2 SVGAGI. The CDR3 sequence is CASSYSGLTRDTQYF. The CDR3 DNA reads TGTGCCAGCAGTTACTCAGGCCTTACAAGGGATACGCAGTATTTT.

This rearrangement joins TRBV5-5 to TRBJ2-7, with D perhaps TRBD1 (5 bases). There are 15 residues in the CDR3. The germline V and J ends were trimmed by 1 base and 4 bases, with 15 bases remaining between them. Germline-derived CDR1 and CDR2 are SGHKS and YYEKEE (reference sequence). The DNA of the CDR3 is TGTGCCAGCAGCTTGAATCCCATGGGGCTGTACGAGCAGTACTTC. Translated: CASSLNPMGLYEQYF.

The J gene is TRBJ1-2, the V gene TRBV20-1; maybe TRBD1 (6 bases). Looked up from germline, CDR1 is DFQATT and CDR2 is SNEGSKA (reference sequence). Trimming removed 3 bases at V and 6 bases at J, with 17 bases between. This CDR3 has 14 residues. The CDR3 DNA reads as TGCAGTGCTAGTGGTTTTGGGGGGCGCGATGGCTACACCTTC. Amino acids: CSASGFGGRDGYTF.

This clone has a single count. The chain is built from TRBV2 and TRBJ1-1; D not certain. Germline assignment: CDR1 SNHLY and CDR2 FYNNEI. The length of the CDR3 is 14 residues. Trimming took off 4 bases at V and 1 base at J, with 10 bases between the two ends. The DNA of the CDR3 is TGTGCCAGCAGTGTGGGGAGGGCGAACACTGAAGCTTTCTTT. Translating it yields CASSVGRANTEAFF.

V gene TRBV30 combines with J gene TRBJ2-7; possibly TRBD1 for D (6 bases). The germline gives CDR1 GTSNPN, CDR2 SVGIG (reference sequence). This CDR3 region has 13 residues. V lost 3 bases to trimming and J lost 5 bases, with 14 bases between them. CDR3 coding DNA: TGTGCCTGGAGAGTACAGGGAAGAAACGAGCAGTACTTC. Protein product: CAWRVQGRNEQYF.

This clone was seen a few times. V and J are TRBV7-9 and TRBJ1-1, with D possibly matching TRBD1 (5 bases). This CDR3 comprises 14 residues. CDR1 and CDR2 from the germline V gene are SEHNR and FQNEAQ (reference sequence). Trimming removed 2 bases from V and 6 bases from J, with 13 bases in between. The CDR3 here is CASSLNPRDSEAFF. CDR3 sequence (DNA): TGTGCCAGCAGCTTAAATCCGCGGGACTCTGAAGCTTTCTTT.

The gene calls are TRBV7-2 and TRBJ2-7; no definite D call. This CDR3 is 16 amino acids long. V was shortened by 7 bases and J by 2 bases, with 21 bases between the two germline ends. Germline V CDR1 and CDR2: SGHTA, FQGNSA. In DNA form, the CDR3 reads TGTGCCAGCACCTCTTACCCGTCATCGCTCACCTACGAGCAGTACTTC. Translating it yields CASTSYPSSLTYEQYF.

This sequence joins TRBV6-5 and TRBJ1-1; D call uncertain. V lost 5 bases and J lost 5, with 15 bases in between. Germline values: CDR1 MNHEY, CDR2 SVGAGI. This CDR3 has 14 amino acids. The CDR3: CASSTDGVRTEAFF. As DNA, the CDR3 is TGTGCCAGCAGTACGGACGGCGTACGTACTGAAGCTTTCTTT.

This sequence joins TRBV18 and TRBJ2-5; 7 bases map to TRBD2. The junction had 11 bases not matched to a gene; V was cut back by 3 bases and J by 4 bases. Germline values: CDR1 KGHSH, CDR2 LQKENI. The length of the CDR3 is 16 residues. CDR3 residues: CASSPNKGGNLETQYF. The CDR3 DNA reads TGTGCCAGCTCACCTAACAAGGGAGGGAACCTAGAGACCCAGTACTTC.

The chain couples TRBV6-5 to TRBJ2-1; unclear D gene. Germline CDR1 MNHEY, CDR2 SVGAGI. V gave up 11 bases and J gave up 8 bases, with 16 bases separating them. This CDR3 has 12 amino acids. The CDR3 spells CAARKDGDEQFF. The CDR3 region has the DNA TGTGCCGCGCGTAAAGACGGTGATGAGCAGTTCTTC.

This clone was recorded a few times. The chain is built from TRBV6-5 and TRBJ2-1; either TRBD1 or TRBD2 may supply D (5 bases each). The V gene's germline CDR1 is MNHEY and CDR2 SVGAGI. The CDR3 is made up of 15 amino acids. V was cut by 6 bases and J by 7 bases, with 19 bases left in between. The CDR3 DNA sequence: TGTGCCAGCAGGCAAACCGGGACCACCTGGAATGAGCAGTTCTTC. This codes for CASRQTGTTWNEQFF.

This chain uses TRBV7-3 with TRBJ2-3; 9 positions match TRBD2. The V gene end was trimmed by 3 bases and the J gene end by 4 bases; junction bases not matched to a gene: 14. Per the germline V gene, CDR1 is SGHTA and CDR2 is FQGTGA. The CDR3 is 18 amino acids. CDR3 sequence: CASSFVEDSGGKADTQYF. The CDR3, as DNA: TGTGCCAGCAGCTTTGTTGAGGATAGCGGGGGAAAGGCAGATACGCAGTATTTT.

This chain uses TRBV19 with TRBJ1-6; D might be TRBD1 (6 bases). The germline CDR1 and CDR2 sequences are LNHDA and SQIVND (reference sequence). Trimming cost V 8 bases and J 8 bases, with 13 bases left between them. This CDR3 comprises 13 residues. The DNA for the CDR3 is TGTGCCAGTGCGGACAGTACCTATTCACCCCTCCACTTT. Protein: CASADSTYSPLHF. Looking up the rest from reference TRBV19 and TRBJ1-6 gives the full variable domain: DGGITQSPKYLFRKEGQNVTLSCEQNLNHDAMYWYRQDPGQGLRLIYYSQIVNDFQKGDIAEGYSVSREKKESFPLTVTSAQKNPTAFYLCASADSTYSPLHFGNGTRLTVT.

V usage is TRBV19 and J usage is TRBJ1-1; TRBD1 aligns across 8 bases. Germline loops: CDR1 LNHDA, CDR2 SQIVND (reference sequence). The CDR3 extends over 16 amino acids. V gave up 6 bases and J gave up 1 base; unmatched junction bases: 10. DNA for the CDR3: TGTGCCAGTAGCACCCCCCGGCAGGGGGCGAACACTGAAGCTTTCTTT. Translating it yields CASSTPRQGANTEAFF.

V usage is TRBV6-5 and J usage is TRBJ1-4; D gene ambiguous. Trimming took off 7 bases at V and 7 bases at J, with 16 bases between the two ends. The CDR3 consists of 14 residues. Germline V gene sequence: CDR1 MNHEY, CDR2 SVGAGI. CDR3 protein: CASKADGRLEKLFF. The CDR3 bases are TGTGCCAGCAAGGCGGACGGCCGGCTTGAAAAACTGTTTTTT.

This clone was recorded only once. The chain uses TRBV10-1 and TRBJ2-7; TRBD2 might be the D (6 bases). Per germline, CDR1 WNHNN and CDR2 SYGVQD (reference sequence). The length of the CDR3 is 14 residues. V was cut by 6 bases and J by 3 bases, with 15 bases left in between. As DNA, the CDR3 is TGCGCCAGCAGCCCGTCGGGGGACCTCTACGAGCAGTACTTC. It specifies CASSPSGDLYEQYF.

The chain has TRBV6-2 or TRBV6-3 and TRBJ2-3; TRBD2 matches at 9 bases. CDR1 and CDR2 from the germline V gene are MNHEY and SVGEGT. The CDR3 consists of 15 residues. V gave up 6 bases and J gave up 0 bases; unmatched junction bases: 4. This CDR3 is CASSATSGSTDTQYF. DNA for the CDR3: TGTGCCAGCAGCGCCACTAGCGGGAGCACAGATACGCAGTATTTT.

As to this clone: A much larger clone is a single base away; this may be a read error. The chain recombines TRBV6-5 with TRBJ2-2, with D hard to call. V lost 2 bases and J lost 3, with 4 bases in between. Germline V gives CDR1 MNHEY, CDR2 SVGAGI. The CDR3 contains 13 residues. The CDR3 region is CASSYRDTGELFF. As DNA, the CDR3 is TGTGCCAGCAGTTACAGGGACACCGGGGAGCTGTTTTTT.

The CDR3 DNA is TGCAGCGACGTAATGGGGGGGCGAGAGACCCAGTACTTC. It codes for CSDVMGGRETQYF. The chain carries TRBV29-1 and TRBJ2-5; tentatively, D is TRBD2 (7 bases). This CDR3 has 13 amino acids. Germline V CDR1 and CDR2: SQVTM, ANQGSEA. The ends were cut back, 7 bases at V and 4 bases at J, with 16 bases in the middle.

This clone was seen once. The rearrangement uses TRBV14 and TRBJ1-5; no firm D call. CDR1 is SGHDN, CDR2 FVKESK, per germline. With 8 bases removed from V and 2 bases from J, the gap between germline ends came to 13 bases. The CDR3 runs to 14 residues. The DNA for the CDR3 is TGTGCCAGCCTCATAGTGGCTGGCAATCAGCCCCAGCATTTT. It is translated as CASLIVAGNQPQHF.

The chain recombines TRBV30 with TRBJ2-1; maybe TRBD2 (5 bases). The CDR3 is made up of 14 amino acids. V lost 5 bases and J lost 2, with 13 bases in between. The V gene's germline CDR1 is GTSNPN and CDR2 SVGIG (reference sequence). The CDR3 DNA sequence: TGTGCCTGGGGAGCCGGGATCGCCTACAATGAGCAGTTCTTC. Protein sequence: CAWGAGIAYNEQFF.

In this sample, this clone turned up a few times. The chain couples TRBV10-1 to TRBJ1-2; 7 nucleotides match TRBD1. The germline V gene encodes CDR1 WNHNN and CDR2 SYGVQD (reference sequence). CDR3 length: 16 residues. J lost 2 bases, V lost 5 bases, and 11 bases had no gene match. The chain's CDR3 is CASSPGTADKNYGYTF. CDR3 DNA: TGCGCCAGCAGTCCAGGGACAGCAGATAAAAACTATGGCTACACCTTC.

This chain joins TRBV5-4 and TRBJ2-3, with a possible D match to TRBD1 (5 bases). V shed 0 bases and J shed 4 bases, with 12 bases lying between them. Looked up from germline, CDR1 is SGHNT and CDR2 is YYREEE (reference sequence). The CDR3 contains 15 residues. The CDR3 reads CASSLDLTGPDTQYF. For the CDR3, the DNA is TGTGCCAGCAGCTTGGATTTAACAGGCCCAGATACGCAGTATTTT.

The chain combines TRBV30 with TRBJ1-1; D perhaps matches TRBD1 (5 bases). Trimming stripped 2 bases from V and 1 base from J, with 8 bases between. CDR3 length: 13 amino acids. Germline V gives CDR1 GTSNPN, CDR2 SVGIG (reference sequence). The CDR3: CAWSPGWNTEAFF. CDR3 nucleotide sequence: TGTGCCTGGAGTCCAGGGTGGAACACTGAAGCTTTCTTT.

The rearrangement joins TRBV4-1 to TRBJ2-4; a weak D match, TRBD1 (6 bases). Trimming stripped 2 bases from V and 9 bases from J, with 11 bases between. The CDR3 has 13 amino acids. Germline assignment: CDR1 MGHRA and CDR2 YSYEKL. The CDR3 coding sequence is TGCGCCAGCAGCCAACAACAGGGTAGCATTCAGTACTTC. Its protein product is CASSQQQGSIQYF.

The V call is TRBV19, the J call TRBJ1-2, with unresolved D. The CDR3 contains 15 residues. Per germline, CDR1 LNHDA and CDR2 SQIVND (reference sequence). V was trimmed by 3 bases and J by 2 bases, leaving 13 bases between them. The CDR3 sequence is CASSISFRPNYGYTF. The CDR3 nucleotides are TGTGCCAGTAGTATTTCTTTCAGGCCAAACTATGGCTACACCTTC.

The V call is TRBV4-1, the J call TRBJ1-2; 7 bases fit TRBD1. The CDR3 consists of 14 residues. CDR1 and CDR2 (germline): MGHRA, YSYEKL. After removal of 2 bases from V and 4 bases from J, the junction contained 4 bases not matched to a gene. The CDR3 DNA is TGCGCCAGCAGCCAACAGGACAGGAGCTATGGCTACACCTTC. It translates to CASSQQDRSYGYTF.

The CDR3 protein is CASSEEWGGLSTQYF. As DNA, the CDR3 is TGTGCCAGCAGTGAAGAGTGGGGGGGCCTGAGTACGCAGTATTTT. This rearrangement joins TRBV2 to TRBJ2-3, with a weak D call TRBD2 (7 bases). The V and J ends lost 1 base and 8 bases respectively, with 16 bases between them. CDR3 length: 15 amino acids. Looked up from germline, CDR1 is SNHLY and CDR2 is FYNNEI.

This clone was recorded many times. This chain joins TRBV6-5 and TRBJ2-2; TRBD1 might be the D (6 bases). Trimming removed 8 bases at V and 6 bases at J, with 19 bases between. Germline V gene data show CDR1 as MNHEY and CDR2 as SVGAGI. The CDR3 has 15 amino acids. The DNA for the CDR3 is TGTGCCAGCCCCAAGTTCGAGGGGGTACCCGGGGAGCTGTTTTTT. It translates to CASPKFEGVPGELFF.

Only a few counts were recorded for this clone. The J gene is TRBJ1-1, the V gene TRBV19, with D possibly matching TRBD1 (6 bases). The V end was cut by 5 bases, the J end by 11 bases, with 18 bases between. The germline V gene encodes CDR1 LNHDA and CDR2 SQIVND (reference sequence). The CDR3 sequence is 13 residues long. The DNA for the CDR3 is TGTGCCAGTAGTCCGAGGGGGGCAGGCCACGCTTTCTTT. This codes for CASSPRGAGHAFF. Combining the CDR3 with reference TRBV19 and TRBJ1-1 gives the whole variable domain DGGITQSPKYLFRKEGQNVTLSCEQNLNHDAMYWYRQDPGQGLRLIYYSQIVNDFQKGDIAEGYSVSREKKESFPLTVTSAQKNPTAFYLCASSPRGAGHAFFGQGTRLTVV.